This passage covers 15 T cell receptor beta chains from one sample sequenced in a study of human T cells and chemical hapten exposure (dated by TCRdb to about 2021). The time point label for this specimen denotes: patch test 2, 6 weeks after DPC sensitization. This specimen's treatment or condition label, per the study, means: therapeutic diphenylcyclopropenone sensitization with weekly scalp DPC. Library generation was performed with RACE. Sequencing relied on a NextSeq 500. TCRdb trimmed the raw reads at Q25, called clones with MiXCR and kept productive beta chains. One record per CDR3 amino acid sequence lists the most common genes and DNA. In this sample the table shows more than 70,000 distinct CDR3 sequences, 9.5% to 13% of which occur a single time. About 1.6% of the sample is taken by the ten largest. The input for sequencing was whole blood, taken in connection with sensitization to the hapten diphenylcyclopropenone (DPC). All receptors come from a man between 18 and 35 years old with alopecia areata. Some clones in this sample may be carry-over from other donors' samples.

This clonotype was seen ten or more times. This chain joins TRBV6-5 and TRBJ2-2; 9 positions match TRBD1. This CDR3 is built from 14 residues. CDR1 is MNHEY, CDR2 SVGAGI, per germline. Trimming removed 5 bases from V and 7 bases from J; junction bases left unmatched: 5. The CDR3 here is CASSAGTGIGELFF. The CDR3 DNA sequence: TGTGCCAGCAGTGCCGGGACAGGGATCGGGGAGCTGTTTTTT.

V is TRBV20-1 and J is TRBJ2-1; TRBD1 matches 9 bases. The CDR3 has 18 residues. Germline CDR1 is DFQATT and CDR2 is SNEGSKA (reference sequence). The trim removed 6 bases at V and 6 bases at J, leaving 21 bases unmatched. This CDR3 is CSANRDRDSKDKGNEQFF. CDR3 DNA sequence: TGCAGTGCAAACCGGGACAGGGATTCGAAAGATAAGGGCAATGAGCAGTTCTTC.

The CDR3 loop reads CASSPDRVGTFEQYF. CDR3 DNA sequence: TGCGCCAGCAGCCCGGACAGGGTAGGGACCTTCGAGCAGTACTTC. The chain is built from TRBV4-1 and TRBJ2-7; 8 bases are a match to TRBD1. Looked up from germline, CDR1 is MGHRA and CDR2 is YSYEKL. V was clipped by 4 bases and J by 6 bases; unmatched bases: 11. The CDR3 sequence is 15 residues long.

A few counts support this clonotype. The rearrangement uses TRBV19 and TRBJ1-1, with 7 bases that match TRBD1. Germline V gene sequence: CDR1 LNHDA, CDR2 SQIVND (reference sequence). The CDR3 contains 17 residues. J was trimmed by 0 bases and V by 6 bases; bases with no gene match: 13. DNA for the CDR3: TGTGCCAGTAGGATCCAGGGGGGTACCTACATGAACACTGAAGCTTTCTTT. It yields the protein CASRIQGGTYMNTEAFF.

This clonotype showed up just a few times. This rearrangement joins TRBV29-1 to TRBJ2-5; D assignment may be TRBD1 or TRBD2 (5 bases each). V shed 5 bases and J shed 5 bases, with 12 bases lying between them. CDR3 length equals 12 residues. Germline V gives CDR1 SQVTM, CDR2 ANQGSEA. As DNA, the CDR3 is TGCAGCGTTTTAGAGGGGATGGAGACCCAGTACTTC. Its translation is CSVLEGMETQYF.

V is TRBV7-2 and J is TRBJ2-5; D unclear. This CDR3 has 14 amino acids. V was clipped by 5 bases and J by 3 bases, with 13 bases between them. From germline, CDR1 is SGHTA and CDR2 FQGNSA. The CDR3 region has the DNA TGTGCCAGCAGCATCGGGCCATGGGAAGAGACCCAGTACTTC. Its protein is CASSIGPWEETQYF.

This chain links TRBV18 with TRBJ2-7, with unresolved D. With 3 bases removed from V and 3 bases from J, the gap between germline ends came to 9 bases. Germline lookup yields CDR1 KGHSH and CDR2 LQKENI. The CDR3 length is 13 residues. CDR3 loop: CASSPSRGYEQYV. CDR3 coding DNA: TGTGCCAGCTCACCCTCAAGAGGCTACGAGCAGTACGTC.

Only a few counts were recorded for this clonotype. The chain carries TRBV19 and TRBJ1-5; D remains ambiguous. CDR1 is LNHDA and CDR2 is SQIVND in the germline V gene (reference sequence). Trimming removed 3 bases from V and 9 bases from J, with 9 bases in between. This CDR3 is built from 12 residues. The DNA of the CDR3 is TGTGCCAGTAGTATCTTATGGGGGCCCCAGCATTTT. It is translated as CASSILWGPQHF.

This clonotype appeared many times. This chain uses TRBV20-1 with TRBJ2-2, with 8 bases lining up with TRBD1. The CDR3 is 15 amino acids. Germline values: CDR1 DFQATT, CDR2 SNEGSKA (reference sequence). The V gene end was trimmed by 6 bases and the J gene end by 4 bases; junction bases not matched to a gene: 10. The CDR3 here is CSARGQVKSTGELFF. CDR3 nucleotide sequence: TGCAGTGCCCGGGGACAGGTCAAAAGCACCGGGGAGCTGTTTTTT.

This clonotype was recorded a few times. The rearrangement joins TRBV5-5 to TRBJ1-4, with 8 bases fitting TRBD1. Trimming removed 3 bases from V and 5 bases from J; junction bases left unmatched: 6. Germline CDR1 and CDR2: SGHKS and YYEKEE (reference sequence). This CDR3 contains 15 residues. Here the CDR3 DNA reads TGTGCCAGCAGCTGGGGTGGGACAGGCAATGAAAAACTGTTTTTT. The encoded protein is CASSWGGTGNEKLFF.

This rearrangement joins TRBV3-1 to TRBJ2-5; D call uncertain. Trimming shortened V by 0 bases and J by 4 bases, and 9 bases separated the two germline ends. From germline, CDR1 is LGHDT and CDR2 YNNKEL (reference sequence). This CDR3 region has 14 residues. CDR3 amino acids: CASSQERRLETQYF. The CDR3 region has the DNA TGTGCCAGCAGCCAAGAACGACGGCTAGAGACCCAGTACTTC.

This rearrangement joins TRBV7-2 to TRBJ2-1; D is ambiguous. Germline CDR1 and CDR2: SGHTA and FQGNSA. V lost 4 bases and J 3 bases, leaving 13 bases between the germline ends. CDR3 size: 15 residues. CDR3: CASSYDPIVYNEQFF. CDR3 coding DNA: TGTGCCAGCAGCTATGACCCGATCGTCTACAATGAGCAGTTCTTC.

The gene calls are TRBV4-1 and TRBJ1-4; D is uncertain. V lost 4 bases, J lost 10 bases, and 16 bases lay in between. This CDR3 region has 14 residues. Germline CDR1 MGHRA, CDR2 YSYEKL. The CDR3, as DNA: TGCGCCAGCAGCCCCTCCGGGATTGCCGGAAAACTGTTTTTT. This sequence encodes CASSPSGIAGKLFF.

In DNA, the CDR3 is TGCAGCGTGGGACAGGGGGCCACAGAGACCCAGTACTTC. It is translated as CSVGQGATETQYF. The V call is TRBV29-1, the J call TRBJ2-5; 12 bases align to TRBD1. V lost 6 bases and J lost 4; bases outside the gene matches: 3. CDR1 and CDR2 from the germline V gene are SQVTM and ANQGSEA. The CDR3 extends over 13 amino acids.

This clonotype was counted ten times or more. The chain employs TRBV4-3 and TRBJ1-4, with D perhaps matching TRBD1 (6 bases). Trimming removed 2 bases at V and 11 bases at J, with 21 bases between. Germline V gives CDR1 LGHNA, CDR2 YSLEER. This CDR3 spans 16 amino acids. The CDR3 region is CASSQRSDSLGEKLFF. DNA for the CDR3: TGCGCCAGCAGCCAACGATCGGACAGCTTGGGCGAGAAACTGTTTTTT.